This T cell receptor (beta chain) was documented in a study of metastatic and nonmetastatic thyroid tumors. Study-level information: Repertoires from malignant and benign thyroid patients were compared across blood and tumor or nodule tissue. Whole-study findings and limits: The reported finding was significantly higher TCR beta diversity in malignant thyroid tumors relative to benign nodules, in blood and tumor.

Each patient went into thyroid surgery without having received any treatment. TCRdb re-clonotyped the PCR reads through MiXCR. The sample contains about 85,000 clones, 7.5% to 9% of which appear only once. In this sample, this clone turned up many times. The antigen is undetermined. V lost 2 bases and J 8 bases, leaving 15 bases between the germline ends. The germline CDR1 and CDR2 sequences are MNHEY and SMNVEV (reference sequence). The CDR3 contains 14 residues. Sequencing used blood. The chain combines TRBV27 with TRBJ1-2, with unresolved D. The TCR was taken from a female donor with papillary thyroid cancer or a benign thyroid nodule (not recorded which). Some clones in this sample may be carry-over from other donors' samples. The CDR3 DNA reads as TGTGCCAGCAGTTTACGAGGGAGCCCACGGGGCTACACCTTC. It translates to CASSLRGSPRGYTF.